This record concerns one TCR beta chain sequence. This sample also contains other DNA sequences that code for the same CDR3. Profiling relied on immunoSEQ multiplex PCR, and the TCRdb table lists in-frame clones only, not all of them. The top ten clones hold about 8% of a sample with fewer than 700,000 clones, roughly nine tenths of them seen once. These data are taken from a study of blood T cell repertoires in COVID-19. Study context: Samples representing acute and convalescent COVID-19 were sourced from the United States, Italy and Spain. Sample material is recorded as cDNA or gDNA derived from T cells, B-cell-depleted T cells, or PBMCs.

Seattle-derived patients entered the study during active infection and were followed longitudinally. CDR1 is GTSNPN, CDR2 SVGIG, per germline (reference sequence). CDR3 length equals 11 residues. Trimming stripped 1 base from V and 8 bases from J, with 8 bases between. The rearrangement joins TRBV30 to TRBJ1-2, with D tentatively TRBD1 (5 bases). The sample comprised peripheral blood. This TCR was sampled from a woman aged 45-65 years with COVID-19, enrolled during active disease. The CDR3, as DNA: TGTGCCTGGAGTGGGGGGGTAGGCTACACCTTC. It specifies CAWSGGVGYTF. Looking up the rest from reference TRBV30 and TRBJ1-2 gives the full variable domain: SQTIHQWPATLVQPVGSPLSLECTVEGTSNPNLYWYRQAAGRGLQLLFYSVGIGQISSEVPQNLSASRPQDRQFILSSKKLLLSDSGFYLCAWSGGVGYTFGSGTRLTVV.